Included here is one TCR beta chain sequence, with context. Use of 60 Vbeta and 13 Jbeta primers characterized the PCR. Clones were read by immunoSEQ multiplex PCR, and TCRdb kept only the in-frame ones, dropping some. This sample has 180,000 or so clones; about 75% occur once, and the top ten carry roughly 8.2%. The entry originates in a study of cytomegalovirus exposure and HLA in healthy donors. The ends were cut back, 3 bases at V and 4 bases at J, with 13 bases in the middle. Germline values: CDR1 SEHNR, CDR2 FQNEAQ (reference sequence). This CDR3 contains 15 residues. The chain joins TRBV7-9 to TRBJ2-1, with unresolved D. Sequences were obtained from PBMCs. The origin of this receptor is a woman aged 40 to 50 in good health and CMV-seropositive. CDR3 DNA: TGTGCCAGCAGCTTTAGTCGCGGCTTGTACAATGAGCAGTTCTTC. Protein: CASSFSRGLYNEQFF.